The 21 T cell receptor beta chains in this list originate from one sample, sequenced in a study of shared clonotypes between healthy human individuals. Profiled with immunoSEQ multiplex PCR; TCRdb holds only in-frame clones, not every one. The repertoire holds some 2,400,000 clones, with around 95% as singletons. Specimen: naive CD4+ T cells sorted from blood. Stated subset: CD45RA+ positively selected. The receptors shown here come from a man aged 18-30 years in good health.

This clone appeared a single time. The rearrangement uses TRBV7-2 and TRBJ2-2; D possibly uses TRBD1 or TRBD2 (5 bases each). Trimming removed 6 bases from V and 0 bases from J, with 14 bases in between. Germline V CDR1 and CDR2: SGHTA, FQGNSA. This CDR3 spans 16 amino acids. CDR3 nucleotide sequence: TGTGCCAGCAGTAACTGGGACCGACCGAACACCGGGGAGCTGTTTTTT. Translating gives CASSNWDRPNTGELFF.

This chain connects TRBV29-1 to TRBJ2-2; either TRBD1 or TRBD2 may fit D (6 bases each). The CDR3 spans 12 residues. Germline CDR1 reads SQVTM; CDR2 reads ANQGSEA. The CDR3 region is CSVGGYTGELFF. The CDR3 nucleotides are TGCAGTGTAGGGGGGTACACCGGGGAGCTGTTTTTT.

The V call is TRBV7-2, the J call TRBJ1-5; D is possibly TRBD1 (5 bases). Deletions cut 1 base from V and 6 bases from J, with 13 bases between. Germline V gene sequence: CDR1 SGHTA, CDR2 FQGNSA. This CDR3 has 15 amino acids. CDR3 in DNA: TGTGCCAGCAGCTTAGGTGCAGGGCCCGGTCAGCCCCAGCATTTT. Protein: CASSLGAGPGQPQHF.

This clone was counted a single time. The J gene is TRBJ2-6, the V gene TRBV4-3; D ambiguous. The CDR3 covers 17 residues. Germline V gives CDR1 LGHNA, CDR2 YSLEER. Trimming stripped 0 bases from V and 2 bases from J, with 11 bases between. CDR3 residues: CASSQDPSSTGANVLTF. CDR3 nucleotide sequence: TGCGCCAGCAGCCAAGATCCCTCATCCACTGGGGCCAACGTCCTGACTTTC.

This chain links TRBV9 with TRBJ2-3; D gene ambiguous. This CDR3 comprises 15 residues. Trimming pared 0 bases from V and 0 bases from J, leaving 8 bases between. Germline CDR1 is SGDLS and CDR2 is YYNGEE. The CDR3 region has the DNA TGTGCCAGCAGCGTAGATTTGGCTAGCACAGATACGCAGTATTTT. Amino acid sequence: CASSVDLASTDTQYF.

The chain is built from TRBV6-6 and TRBJ2-1; D call uncertain. V lost 0 bases, J lost 10 bases, and 7 bases lay in between. The germline gives CDR1 MNHNY, CDR2 SVGAGI (reference sequence). This CDR3 spans 12 amino acids. As DNA, the CDR3 is TGTGCCAGCAGTTACTCGACCGGGGAGCAGTTCTTC. Its translation is CASSYSTGEQFF.

This chain connects TRBV27 to TRBJ1-1, with D uncertain. The V gene's germline CDR1 is MNHEY and CDR2 SMNVEV (reference sequence). Between the trimmed V and J ends, which lost 4 bases and 1 base, there was a span of 10 bases. The CDR3 has 14 amino acids. The CDR3 sequence is CASSSYLKNTEAFF. The CDR3 nucleotides are TGTGCCAGCAGTTCATACCTAAAGAACACTGAAGCTTTCTTT.

This chain joins TRBV10-3 and TRBJ2-7, with 7 nucleotides matching TRBD1. The germline gives CDR1 ENHRY, CDR2 SYGVKD. J gave up 2 bases and V 6 bases, and 10 bases lay outside the gene matches. This CDR3 is built from 15 residues. The CDR3 DNA is TGTGCCATCAGATCAGACAGGGTAACCCCCTACGAGCAGTACTTC. This sequence encodes CAIRSDRVTPYEQYF.

The chain joins TRBV5-1 to TRBJ2-1; 7 bases are shared with TRBD1. From germline, CDR1 is SGHRS and CDR2 YFSETQ. This CDR3 is 15 amino acids long. V was clipped by 0 bases and J by 4 bases; unmatched bases: 4. This CDR3 reads CASSLESTGYNEQFF. The CDR3 nucleotides read TGCGCCAGCAGCTTGGAATCGACAGGGTACAATGAGCAGTTCTTC.

The chain couples TRBV5-8 to TRBJ1-2; TRBD1 is a possible D gene (5 bases). The germline V gene encodes CDR1 SGHTS and CDR2 YDEGEE. Trimming took 4 bases from V and 8 from J, leaving 24 bases between them. The CDR3 length is 16 residues. The CDR3 region has the DNA TGTGCCAGCAGCCTGGAAGGCAGGGCTTATTTGGGGGGCTACACCTTC. As protein: CASSLEGRAYLGGYTF.

The chain links TRBV5-6 to TRBJ2-3, with D perhaps being TRBD1 or TRBD2 (5 bases each). Trimming took off 1 base at V and 1 base at J, with 7 bases between the two ends. CDR1 SGHDT and CDR2 YYEEEE come from the germline V gene. The CDR3 has 14 amino acids. CDR3 nucleotide sequence: TGTGCCAGCAGCTTGAGGGGAGGCACAGATACGCAGTATTTT. Translated: CASSLRGGTDTQYF. The full variable domain, with the rest looked up from reference TRBV5-6 and TRBJ2-3, is DAGVTQSPTHLIKTRGQQVTLRCSPKSGHDTVSWYQQALGQGPQFIFQYYEEEERQRGNFPDRFSGHQFPNYSSELNVNALLLGDSALYLCASSLRGGTDTQYFGPGTRLTVL.

Details on this clone: Other DNA sequences in this specimen translate into the identical CDR3. The chain uses TRBV4-1 and TRBJ1-4; D is ambiguous. V shed 1 base and J shed 5 bases, with 5 bases lying between them. Looked up from germline, CDR1 is MGHRA and CDR2 is YSYEKL. The CDR3 is 13 amino acids. CDR3 region: CASSQVVNEKLFF. The DNA for the CDR3 is TGCGCCAGCAGCCAAGTCGTGAATGAAAAACTGTTTTTT.

The rearrangement uses TRBV4-2 and TRBJ2-5, with TRBD2 matching 10 bases. Germline lookup yields CDR1 LGHNA and CDR2 YNFKEQ. After removal of 4 bases from V and 1 base from J, the junction contained 12 bases not matched to a gene. The CDR3 is 18 residues long. CDR3: CASSPTLSGGSSQETQYF. Here the CDR3 DNA reads TGTGCCAGCAGCCCCACCCTTAGCGGGGGGTCTTCCCAAGAGACCCAGTACTTC.

This clone was counted a few times. The chain combines TRBV19 with TRBJ1-5; the D is unclear. V gave up 1 base and J gave up 2 bases, with 12 bases separating them. The CDR3 totals 16 residues. Germline V gene sequence: CDR1 LNHDA, CDR2 SQIVND (reference sequence). Here the CDR3 DNA reads TGTGCCAGTAGTATAGGCCGGTATTTAGGCAATCAGCCCCAGCATTTT. It translates to CASSIGRYLGNQPQHF.

The CDR3 loop is CSVGRSPGANVLTF. The CDR3 nucleotides read TGCAGCGTTGGACGTTCGCCTGGGGCCAACGTCCTGACTTTC. The chain links TRBV29-1 to TRBJ2-6, with D unclear. Trimming left V 4 bases short and J 2 bases short, with 9 bases between. The germline CDR1 and CDR2 sequences are SQVTM and ANQGSEA. The CDR3 runs to 14 residues.

V and J are TRBV2 and TRBJ2-6, with 11 bases fitting TRBD1. The CDR3 is made up of 17 amino acids. Germline CDR1 is SNHLY and CDR2 is FYNNEI. Trimming took 5 bases from V and 4 from J; bases not matched to a gene: 7. The CDR3 bases are TGTGCCAGCAGTCCGGGACAGGGGGTTGCGGGGGCCAACGTCCTGACTTTC. Its protein product is CASSPGQGVAGANVLTF.

This clone has only one observation. This chain uses TRBV5-4 with TRBJ1-5, with D unresolved. Germline lookup yields CDR1 SGHNT and CDR2 YYREEE (reference sequence). V lost 2 bases and J lost 0, with 9 bases in between. This CDR3 comprises 15 residues. The CDR3 sequence is CASSLYGASNQPQHF. The CDR3 DNA sequence: TGTGCCAGCAGCTTATACGGAGCTAGCAATCAGCCCCAGCATTTT.

The genes are TRBV7-9 and TRBJ2-2; D may be TRBD1 or TRBD2 (5 bases each). V was clipped by 2 bases and J by 0 bases, with 10 bases between them. The CDR3 loop spans 16 amino acids. Germline CDR1 SEHNR, CDR2 FQNEAQ (reference sequence). The CDR3 DNA is TGTGCCAGCAGCTTACGGGGACGGGCGAACACCGGGGAGCTGTTTTTT. Protein product: CASSLRGRANTGELFF.

The chain couples TRBV5-1 to TRBJ1-1; no clear D gene. The CDR3 runs to 17 residues. The V and J ends lost 3 bases and 1 base respectively, with 19 bases between them. The germline V gene has CDR1 SGHRS and CDR2 YFSETQ. The chain's CDR3 is CASSSRELKVGNTEAFF. Here the CDR3 DNA reads TGCGCCAGCAGCTCCCGGGAGCTTAAGGTAGGGAACACTGAAGCTTTCTTT.

The chain carries TRBV15 and TRBJ2-7, with D possibly being TRBD1 or TRBD2 (5 bases each). The CDR3 is 16 amino acids. Trimming stripped 3 bases from V and 4 bases from J, with 19 bases between. Per the germline V gene, CDR1 is LNHNV and CDR2 is YYDKDF (reference sequence). The CDR3 loop is CATSSVSGTSVYEQYF. In nucleotides, the CDR3 is TGTGCCACCAGCAGCGTTTCCGGGACGAGCGTTTACGAGCAGTACTTC.

The V and J genes are TRBV5-1 and TRBJ2-1, with unresolved D. Trimming pared 7 bases from V and 10 bases from J, leaving 18 bases between. Germline lookup yields CDR1 SGHRS and CDR2 YFSETQ. The CDR3 extends over 13 amino acids. DNA of the CDR3: TGCGCCAGCTCTCGATATTACACCAACGAGCAGTTCTTC. It translates to CASSRYYTNEQFF.